A selection of T cell receptor beta chains follows, all from one sample in a study of human T cells and chemical hapten exposure. TCRdb re-called the RACE reads with MiXCR, one entry per CDR3 protein. Counted here are 180,000 or so distinct CDR3 sequences, approximately 14% occurring once; the ten biggest clones make up approximately 1.5%. The specimen comprised whole blood, sampled in connection with sensitization to the hapten diphenylcyclopropenone (DPC). The receptors here all came from a woman aged 25 to 39 with alopecia areata. Some clones in this sample may be carry-over from other donors' samples. Each CDR3 is given with its conserved first and last residue. Fields, in order: V gene, clone size, D gene, J gene, CDR3 protein, CDR3 DNA. The D gene is left open where the match is weak. A row's size may be missing; if present it is once, few, many or a size class.

TRBV11-2	few	NA	TRBJ2-7	CASSLAGTTSGEQYF	TGTGCCAGCAGCTTAGCTGGGACGACATCGGGCGAGCAGTACTTC
TRBV11-1	NA	TRBD2	TRBJ2-7	CASSQGTSVSYEQYF	TGTGCCAGCAGCCAGGGGACTAGCGTATCCTACGAGCAGTACTTC
TRBV28	NA	NA	TRBJ1-1	CASRKASNTEAFF	TGTGCCAGCAGAAAGGCGTCGAACACTGAGGCTTTCTTT
TRBV7-2	few	NA	TRBJ2-3	CASSLAPPSALDTQYF	TGTGCCAGCAGCTTAGCCCCCCCATCCGCGTTAGATACGCAGTATTTT
TRBV29-1	NA	NA	TRBJ2-1	CSVGGPSNEQFF	TGCAGCGTCGGAGGACCGTCCAATGAGCAGTTCTTC
TRBV7-2	NA	TRBD1	TRBJ1-5	CASSDRQGAGQPQHF	TGTGCCAGCAGCGATAGACAGGGGGCGGGTCAGCCCCAGCATTTT
TRBV28	NA	TRBD1	TRBJ2-7	CASSYPGQGFEQYF	TGTGCCAGCAGTTACCCGGGACAGGGTTTCGAGCAGTACTTC
TRBV15	few	NA	TRBJ2-1	CATSRAIPNEQFF	TGTGCCACCAGCAGAGCCATCCCCAATGAGCAGTTCTTC
TRBV4-3	NA	NA	TRBJ2-7	CASSQVVSGQYEQYF	TGCGCCAGCAGCCAAGTCGTCAGCGGACAATACGAGCAGTACTTC
TRBV7-9	NA	NA	TRBJ1-2	CASSQQGYSGYTF	TGTGCCAGCAGCCAACAGGGATACAGCGGCTACACCTTC
TRBV7-3	NA	TRBD2	TRBJ2-1	CASSPEGLAGVYNEQFF	TGTGCCAGCAGCCCGGAGGGACTAGCGGGAGTCTACAATGAGCAGTTCTTC
TRBV7-2	few	NA	TRBJ2-3	CASSLALAPTDTQYF	TGTGCCAGCAGCTTAGCGCTAGCTCCCACAGATACGCAGTATTTT
TRBV29-1	NA	TRBD1	TRBJ1-1	CSVTGGRDTEAFF	TGCAGCGTGACAGGGGGGAGGGACACTGAAGCTTTCTTT
TRBV7-2	many	NA	TRBJ2-5	CASSAAGQETQYF	TGTGCCAGCAGCGCCGCGGGTCAAGAGACCCAGTACTTC
TRBV19	many	NA	TRBJ1-4	CASRQGFSARATNEKLFF	TGTGCCAGTAGGCAGGGGTTTTCGGCTAGGGCAACTAATGAAAAACTGTTTTTT
TRBV29-1	NA	NA	TRBJ1-1	CSVLGGLNTEAFF	TGCAGCGTTCTCGGGGGGCTAAACACTGAAGCTTTCTTT
TRBV5-4	NA	TRBD1	TRBJ2-7	CASSLDGTGPYEQYF	TGTGCCAGCAGCTTGGACGGGACAGGGCCCTACGAGCAGTACTTC
TRBV7-2	few	NA	TRBJ2-4	CASSLGTREKNIQYF	TGTGCCAGCAGCTTGGGGACCAGGGAAAAAAACATTCAGTACTTC
TRBV28	NA	TRBD1	TRBJ1-5	CASRGAGTGHQPQHF	TGTGCCAGCAGAGGAGCCGGGACAGGCCACCAGCCCCAGCATTTT
TRBV19	few	NA	TRBJ2-3	CASRREGGTDTQYF	TGTGCCAGTAGGCGGGAAGGGGGCACAGATACGCAGTATTTT
TRBV11-2	NA	TRBD2	TRBJ2-7	CASSTGGGPPTYEQYF	TGTGCCAGCAGCACCGGGGGGGGCCCCCCAACCTACGAGCAGTACTTC
TRBV29-1	NA	NA	TRBJ1-2	CSVGGSTYGYTF	TGCAGCGTTGGTGGCAGTACCTATGGCTACACCTTC
TRBV7-6	many	TRBD1	TRBJ1-1	CASSLGTGLNTEAFF	TGTGCCAGCAGCTTGGGGACAGGGTTGAACACTGAAGCTTTCTTT
TRBV3-1	few	NA	TRBJ1-1	CASSQEARGAFF	TGTGCCAGCAGCCAAGAAGCTAGGGGCGCTTTCTTT
TRBV2	many	NA	TRBJ1-1	CASSIIDENTEAFF	TGTGCCAGCAGCATAATCGATGAAAACACTGAAGCTTTCTTT
TRBV5-1	few	TRBD1	TRBJ2-2	CASSGTDRGWTGELFF	TGCGCCAGCAGCGGGACAGACAGGGGTTGGACCGGGGAGCTGTTTTTT
TRBV30	few	TRBD2	TRBJ2-1	CAWKNPSGSYNEQFF	TGTGCCTGGAAGAACCCTAGCGGTTCCTACAATGAGCAGTTCTTC
TRBV6-2/TRBV6-3	few	TRBD1	TRBJ1-5	CASSYIAATGRDQPQHF	TGTGCCAGCAGTTACATCGCAGCGACAGGGCGGGATCAGCCCCAGCATTTT
TRBV28	few	NA	TRBJ2-1	CASIGPLMYNEQFF	TGTGCCAGCATTGGACCCCTAATGTACAATGAGCAGTTCTTC
TRBV20-1	many	NA	TRBJ1-5	CSVLVASNSNQPQHF	TGCAGTGTCTTAGTAGCATCTAATAGCAATCAGCCCCAGCATTTT
TRBV12-5	NA	TRBD1	TRBJ2-2	CARILDRDGGGELFF	TGTGCTAGGATTTTAGACAGGGACGGTGGCGGGGAGCTGTTTTTT
TRBV5-5	NA	NA	TRBJ2-5	CASSTGWQETQYF	TGTGCCAGCAGCACAGGGTGGCAAGAGACCCAGTACTTC
TRBV9	NA	TRBD1	TRBJ2-7	CASSATGQYEQYF	TGTGCCAGCAGCGCAACGGGACAGTACGAGCAGTACTTC
TRBV7-6	many	NA	TRBJ1-4	CASSFDQGFEKLFF	TGTGCCAGCAGCTTCGACCAGGGGTTTGAAAAACTGTTTTTT
TRBV11-2	NA	TRBD2	TRBJ2-5	CASSLGTSGRSPKETQYF	TGTGCCAGCAGCTTAGGGACTAGCGGGAGGAGCCCAAAAGAGACCCAGTACTTC
TRBV5-1	NA	NA	TRBJ1-6	CASSPGQDSPLHF	TGCGCCAGCAGCCCCGGTCAGGATTCACCCCTCCACTTT
TRBV30	NA	NA	TRBJ1-4	CAWTSPDSEKLFF	TGTGCCTGGACTTCTCCGGACAGTGAAAAACTGTTTTTT
TRBV12-5	many	NA	TRBJ1-6	CASGLAVDRDSPLHF	TGTGCTAGTGGTTTGGCCGTGGATCGGGATTCACCCCTCCACTTT
TRBV2	NA	NA	TRBJ2-1	CASETRLNTDEQFF	TGTGCCAGCGAGACAAGGCTAAACACGGATGAGCAGTTCTTC
TRBV29-1	many	NA	TRBJ1-1	CSAVKTSRTEAFF	TGCAGCGCCGTAAAAACTTCGAGGACTGAAGCTTTCTTT
TRBV6-5	NA	TRBD1	TRBJ1-6	CASSYETGSYNSPLHF	TGTGCCAGCAGTTACGAGACAGGGTCCTATAATTCACCCCTCCACTTT
TRBV2	many	NA	TRBJ2-7	CASTSGQSYEQYF	TGTGCCAGCACCTCAGGGCAGTCCTACGAGCAGTACTTC
TRBV7-8	NA	TRBD2	TRBJ2-7	CASSPKVAGGYEQYF	TGTGCCAGCAGCCCGAAAGTAGCGGGAGGCTACGAGCAGTACTTC
TRBV7-3	many	TRBD2	TRBJ2-5	CASSLAGEYQETQYF	TGTGCCAGCAGCTTAGCGGGAGAGTACCAAGAGACCCAGTACTTC
TRBV7-3	few	NA	TRBJ2-2	CASSLLGGALSVKNTGELFF	TGTGCCAGCAGCTTATTGGGCGGAGCACTAAGCGTTAAGAACACCGGGGAGCTGTTTTTT